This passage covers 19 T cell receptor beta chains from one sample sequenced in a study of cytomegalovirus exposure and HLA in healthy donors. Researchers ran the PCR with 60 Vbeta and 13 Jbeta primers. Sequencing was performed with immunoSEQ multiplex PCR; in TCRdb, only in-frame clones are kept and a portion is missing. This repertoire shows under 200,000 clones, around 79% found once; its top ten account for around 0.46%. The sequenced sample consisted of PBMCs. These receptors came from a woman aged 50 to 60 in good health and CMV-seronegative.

In DNA, the CDR3 is TGTGCCAGCAGCACTGCGGGTGTTGGGGAGCTGTTTTTT. It translates to CASSTAGVGELFF. The genes are TRBV7-9 and TRBJ2-2; D perhaps matches TRBD2 (5 bases). The CDR3 length is 13 residues. Trimming pared 5 bases from V and 8 bases from J, leaving 12 bases between. Per germline, CDR1 SEHNR and CDR2 FQNEAQ (reference sequence).

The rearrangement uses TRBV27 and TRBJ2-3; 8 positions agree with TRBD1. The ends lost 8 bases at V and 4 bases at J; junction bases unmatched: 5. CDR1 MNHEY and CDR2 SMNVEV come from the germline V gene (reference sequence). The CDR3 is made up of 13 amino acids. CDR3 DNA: TGTGCCAGCGTGCGGACAGGGTCAGATACGCAGTATTTT. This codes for CASVRTGSDTQYF.

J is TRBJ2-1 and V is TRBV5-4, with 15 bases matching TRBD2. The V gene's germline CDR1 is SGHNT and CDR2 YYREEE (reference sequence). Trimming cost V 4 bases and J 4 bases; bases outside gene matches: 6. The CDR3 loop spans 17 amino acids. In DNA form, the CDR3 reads TGTGCCAGCAGCCCGGGCGGGACTAGCGGGAGGTACAATGAGCAGTTCTTC. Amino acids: CASSPGGTSGRYNEQFF.

CDR3 DNA sequence: TGTGCCAGCAGCTTCGGGGCGGGAGAGGAGACCCAGTACTTC. Residues: CASSFGAGEETQYF. The rearrangement links TRBV7-9 to TRBJ2-5; 7 bases agree with TRBD2. This CDR3 is built from 14 residues. Germline V gives CDR1 SEHNR, CDR2 FQNEAQ (reference sequence). The ends lost 3 bases at V and 5 bases at J; junction bases unmatched: 6.

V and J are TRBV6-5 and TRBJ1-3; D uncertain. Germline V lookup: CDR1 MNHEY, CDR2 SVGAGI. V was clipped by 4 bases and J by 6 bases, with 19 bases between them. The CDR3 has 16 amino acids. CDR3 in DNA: TGTGCCAGCAGTTCCGAGGGCGTCTCCAACTTAAACACCATATATTTT. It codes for CASSSEGVSNLNTIYF.

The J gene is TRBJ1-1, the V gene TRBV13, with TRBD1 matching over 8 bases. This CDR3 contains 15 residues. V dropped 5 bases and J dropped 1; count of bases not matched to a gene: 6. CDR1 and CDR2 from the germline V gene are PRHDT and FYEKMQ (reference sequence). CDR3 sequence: CASSHPDRGNTEAFF. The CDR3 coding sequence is TGTGCCAGCAGCCACCCAGACAGGGGGAACACTGAAGCTTTCTTT.

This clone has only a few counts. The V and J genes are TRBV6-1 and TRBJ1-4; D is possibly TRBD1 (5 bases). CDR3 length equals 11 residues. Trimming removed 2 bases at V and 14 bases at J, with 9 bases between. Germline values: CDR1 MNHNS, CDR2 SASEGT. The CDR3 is CASSESTGLFF. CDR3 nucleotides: TGTGCCAGCAGTGAATCCACAGGCCTGTTTTTT.

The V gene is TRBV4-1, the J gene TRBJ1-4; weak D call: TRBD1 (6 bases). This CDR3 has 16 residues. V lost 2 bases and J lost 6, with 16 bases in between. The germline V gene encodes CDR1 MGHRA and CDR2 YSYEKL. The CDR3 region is CASSQKTGSLDEKLFF. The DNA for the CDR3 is TGCGCCAGCAGCCAAAAAACAGGGTCCCTGGATGAAAAACTGTTTTTT.

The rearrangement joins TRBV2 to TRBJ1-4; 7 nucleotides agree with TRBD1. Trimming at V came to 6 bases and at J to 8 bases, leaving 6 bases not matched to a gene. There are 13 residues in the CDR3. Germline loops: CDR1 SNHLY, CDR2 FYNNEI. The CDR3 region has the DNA TGTGCCAGCAGAGAGGGGGCGCGGGAAAAACTGTTTTTT. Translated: CASREGAREKLFF.

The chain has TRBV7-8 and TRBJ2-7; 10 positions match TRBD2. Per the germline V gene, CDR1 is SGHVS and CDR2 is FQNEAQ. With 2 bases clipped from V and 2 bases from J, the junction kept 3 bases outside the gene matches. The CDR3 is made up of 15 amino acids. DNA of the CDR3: TGTGCCAGCAGCTTACAAAGCGGGGGGGCCTACGAGCAGTACTTC. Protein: CASSLQSGGAYEQYF. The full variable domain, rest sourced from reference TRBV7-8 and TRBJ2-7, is GAGVSQSPRYKVAKRGQDVALRCDPISGHVSLFWYQQALGQGPEFLTYFQNEAQLDKSGLPSDRFFAERPEGSVSTLKIQRTQQEDSAVYLCASSLQSGGAYEQYFGPGTRLTVT.

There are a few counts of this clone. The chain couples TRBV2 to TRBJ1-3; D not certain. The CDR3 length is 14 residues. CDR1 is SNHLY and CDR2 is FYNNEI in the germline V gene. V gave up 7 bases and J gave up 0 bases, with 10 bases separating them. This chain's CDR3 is CASNDYYSGNTIYF. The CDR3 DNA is TGTGCCAGCAACGACTACTACTCTGGAAACACCATATATTTT.

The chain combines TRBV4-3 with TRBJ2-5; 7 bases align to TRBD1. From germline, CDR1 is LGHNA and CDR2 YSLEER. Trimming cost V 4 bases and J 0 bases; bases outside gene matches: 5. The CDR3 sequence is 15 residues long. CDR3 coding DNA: TGCGCCAGCAGCCGCCAACAGGGGTACCAAGAGACCCAGTACTTC. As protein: CASSRQQGYQETQYF.

CDR3 in DNA: TGTGCCAGCAGTTACGGGCAGGGGGCGGTAGATCAGCCCCAGCATTTT. It is translated as CASSYGQGAVDQPQHF. This chain links TRBV6-6 with TRBJ1-5; 8 nucleotides line up with TRBD1. This CDR3 has 16 residues. Unmatched junction bases numbered 8, after V lost 2 bases and J lost 5 bases. Germline loops: CDR1 MNHNY, CDR2 SVGAGI (reference sequence).

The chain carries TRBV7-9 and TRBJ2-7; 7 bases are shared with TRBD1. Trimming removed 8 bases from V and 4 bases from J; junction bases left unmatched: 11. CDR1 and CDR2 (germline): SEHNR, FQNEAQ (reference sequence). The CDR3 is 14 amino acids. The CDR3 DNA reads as TGTGCCAGCGGGGTAGGGGGCGTTTCGTACGAGCAGTACTTC. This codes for CASGVGGVSYEQYF.

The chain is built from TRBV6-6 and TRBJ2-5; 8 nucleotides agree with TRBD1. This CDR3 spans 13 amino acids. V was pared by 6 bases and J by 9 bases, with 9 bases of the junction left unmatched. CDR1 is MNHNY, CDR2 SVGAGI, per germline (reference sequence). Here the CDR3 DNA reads TGTGCCAGCAGGACGGACAGGGATGGGTCCCAGTACTTC. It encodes CASRTDRDGSQYF.

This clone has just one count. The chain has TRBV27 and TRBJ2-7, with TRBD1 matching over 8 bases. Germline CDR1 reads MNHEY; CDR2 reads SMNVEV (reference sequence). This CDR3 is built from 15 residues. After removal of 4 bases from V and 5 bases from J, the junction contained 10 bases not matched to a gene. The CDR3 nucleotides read TGTGCCAGCAGTTCCGCGGACAGGGTTTTCCACGAGCAGTACTTC. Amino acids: CASSSADRVFHEQYF.

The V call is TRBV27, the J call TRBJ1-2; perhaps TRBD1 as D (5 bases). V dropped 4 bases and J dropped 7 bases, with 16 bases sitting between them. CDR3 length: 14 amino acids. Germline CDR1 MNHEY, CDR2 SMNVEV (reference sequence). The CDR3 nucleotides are TGTGCCAGCAGTTCGGCCCACAGGTTTTCTGGCTACACCTTC. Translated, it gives CASSSAHRFSGYTF.

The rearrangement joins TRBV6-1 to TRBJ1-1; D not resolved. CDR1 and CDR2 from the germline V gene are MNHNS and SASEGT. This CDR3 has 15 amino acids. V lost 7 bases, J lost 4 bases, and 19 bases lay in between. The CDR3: CASIKSILASTEAFF. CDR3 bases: TGTGCCAGCATTAAATCGATATTGGCAAGCACTGAAGCTTTCTTT.

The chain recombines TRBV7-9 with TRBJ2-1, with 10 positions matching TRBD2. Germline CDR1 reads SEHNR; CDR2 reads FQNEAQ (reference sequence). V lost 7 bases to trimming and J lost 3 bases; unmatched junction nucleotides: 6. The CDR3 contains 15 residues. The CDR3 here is CASTLLAGSYNEQFF. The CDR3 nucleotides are TGTGCCAGCACCCTACTAGCGGGGAGCTACAATGAGCAGTTCTTC.